This is a list of T cell receptor beta chains from one sample in a study of blood T cells in healthy people across ages. TCRdb used MiXCR to reprocess the 5' RACE reads, holding one entry per CDR3 protein. The table includes approximately 1.5 million distinct CDR3 sequences, around 40% detected once. Input material: blood. The receptors here all came from a woman between 18 and 29 years old in good health. Each CDR3 is given with its conserved first and last residue. A D gene is named only where the DNA matches it firmly. Only some rows state a clone size, as once, few, many or a class for expanded clones.

TRBD1 | TRBJ1-5 | - | TRBV3-1 | TGTGCCAGCAGCCAAGACCGGGACAGGGGGCAGGGAAATCAGCCCCAGCATTTT | CASSQDRDRGQGNQPQHF
- | TRBJ2-7 | once | TRBV6-6 | TGTGCCAGCAGAATTACAGGCCCCTACGAGCAGTACTTC | CASRITGPYEQYF
TRBD2 | TRBJ2-3 | few | TRBV11-2 | TGTGCCAGCAGCTTAGACGGGCCTAGCGGGAGCTCAGATACGCAGTATTTT | CASSLDGPSGSSDTQYF
- | TRBJ2-7 | - | TRBV5-1 | TGCGCCAGCAGGGGCCAGGGTTTCGCATTAGACGAGCAGTACTTC | CASRGQGFALDEQYF
- | TRBJ1-2 | - | TRBV13 | TGTGCCAGCAGCTTAGGCCGCGTAGCTGGCTACACCTTC | CASSLGRVAGYTF
- | TRBJ2-5 | few | TRBV20-1 | TGCAGTGCTAGAGTCCCGGGACTGCTTTCTCAGATGGGAGAGACCCAGTACTTC | CSARVPGLLSQMGETQYF
- | TRBJ2-2 | - | TRBV20-1 | TGCAGTGCTAGGGGTGACAGGATGCATCGGGACACCGGGGAGCTGTTTTTT | CSARGDRMHRDTGELFF
TRBD1 | TRBJ1-2 | - | TRBV7-6 | TGTGCCAGCAGCAATCCGGGACAGGCGAATGGCTACACCTTC | CASSNPGQANGYTF
TRBD1 | TRBJ1-1 | - | TRBV9 | TGTACCAGCAGCGTAGGAGGGGGCTACTCTCCCCGGGGGAACACTGAAGCTTTCTTT | CTSSVGGGYSPRGNTEAFF
TRBD1 | TRBJ2-1 | - | TRBV3-1 | TGTGCCAGCAGCCCCCTTCCGGGACAGAAGAAAAATGAGCAGTTCTTC | CASSPLPGQKKNEQFF
TRBD1 | TRBJ1-2 | few | TRBV29-1 | TGCAGCGTTTGGACAGGCATACTCTATGGCTACACCTTC | CSVWTGILYGYTF
- | TRBJ2-3 | few | TRBV14 | TGTGCCAGCAGCCAATACCAGGGGAAAAGGACAGATACGCAGTATTTT | CASSQYQGKRTDTQYF
TRBD2 | TRBJ2-7 | few | TRBV4-3 | TGCGCCAGCAGCAATCTACCGGGCCTAGCGGGCCACGAGCAGTACTTC | CASSNLPGLAGHEQYF
- | TRBJ2-1 | - | TRBV4-3 | TGCGCCAGCAGCCAAGAGACGGCTACCTACAATGAGCAGTTCTTC | CASSQETATYNEQFF
TRBD2 | TRBJ2-3 | - | TRBV6-6 | TGTGCCAGCAGTTACATAGGGACTAGCGGGAGTAATACGCAGTATTTT | CASSYIGTSGSNTQYF
- | TRBJ1-2 | many | TRBV7-2 | TGTGCCAGCAGCTTACGCCAGATAAACCATAACTATGGCTACACCTTC | CASSLRQINHNYGYTF
TRBD2 | TRBJ2-3 | few | TRBV20-1 | TGCAGTGCTCCCTCTAGCGGGAGTCTAGATACGCAGTATTTT | CSAPSSGSLDTQYF
TRBD1 | TRBJ2-7 | - | TRBV10-3 | TGTGCCATCACCGACCGGGACAGGGGGCGACCCGAGCAGTACTTC | CAITDRDRGRPEQYF
- | TRBJ2-1 | - | TRBV14 | TGTGCCAGCAGCAAAGGATTTTACAATGAGCAGTTCTTC | CASSKGFYNEQFF
TRBD1 | TRBJ2-3 | few | TRBV12-3/TRBV12-4 | TGTGCCAGCAGTTTTGGGGACAGGGGTGATACGCAGTATTTT | CASSFGDRGDTQYF
- | TRBJ2-3 | - | TRBV9 | TGTGCCGGCAGCGTAGGTGGGGGTCCGTCTAGCACAGATACGCAGTATTTT | CAGSVGGGPSSTDTQYF
- | TRBJ2-1 | - | TRBV24-1 | TGTGCCACCAGTGATGACGGGAACCACAATGGGCAGTTCTTC | CATSDDGNHNGQFF
- | TRBJ2-3 | few | TRBV5-1 | TGCGCCAGCAGCTTGAGTACGGGTAGCACAGATACGCAGTATTTT | CASSLSTGSTDTQYF
TRBD1 | TRBJ2-7 | - | TRBV4-3 | TGCGCCAGCAGCCAAGATAAAACAGGGGCGAGGGAGCAGTACTTC | CASSQDKTGAREQYF
- | TRBJ2-3 | - | TRBV4-3 | TGCGCCAGCAGCCAAGAGTACGGCGGGGACGCAGATACGCAGTATTTT | CASSQEYGGDADTQYF
TRBD1 | TRBJ2-5 | few | TRBV28 | TGTGCCAGCAGTCCCTTGACAGGGGGAGCAGAGACCCAGTACTTC | CASSPLTGGAETQYF
TRBD2 | TRBJ2-1 | once | TRBV6-6 | TGTGCCAGCAGTGACGGGGGGGCACACAACGAGCAGTTCTTC | CASSDGGAHNEQFF
- | TRBJ2-1 | few | TRBV11-2 | TGTGCCAGCAGCAGGGGAGCGGTCCCCCCTTACAATGAGCAGTTCTTC | CASSRGAVPPYNEQFF
- | TRBJ2-6 | few | TRBV7-2 | TGTGCCTCCTCGATGGCGCTCTCTGGGGCCAACGTCCTGACTTTC | CASSMALSGANVLTF
- | TRBJ1-5 | few | TRBV27 | TGTGCCAGCAGTATCCACCCCAATCAGCCCCAGCATTTT | CASSIHPNQPQHF
- | TRBJ2-1 | few | TRBV6-6 | TGTGCCAGCACCAACCGCCCCAGGGGTGAGCAGTTCTTC | CASTNRPRGEQFF
- | TRBJ2-5 | - | TRBV2 | TGTGCCAGCAGTGAAGGTGTAGGGAGGGAGACCCAGTACTTC | CASSEGVGRETQYF
TRBD2 | TRBJ2-7 | few | TRBV29-1 | TGCAGCGTTCGGTTAGCGGGATCCTACGAGCAGTACTTC | CSVRLAGSYEQYF
TRBD1 | TRBJ1-2 | - | TRBV12-3/TRBV12-4 | TGTGCCAGCTTTCTCGTCGGGGAGGGCAGGGGGGGCTACACCTTC | CASFLVGEGRGGYTF
- | TRBJ2-1 | - | TRBV24-1 | TGTGCCACCAGTGATTTCACAGGCTACTGTGAGCAGTTCTTC | CATSDFTGYCEQFF
- | TRBJ2-3 | - | TRBV4-3 | TGCGCCAGCAGCCAAGACCCCAACTCGGATACGCAGTATTTT | CASSQDPNSDTQYF
- | TRBJ1-2 | few | TRBV12-3/TRBV12-4 | TGTGCCAGCAGTATGACAGATCTCTATGGCTACACCTTC | CASSMTDLYGYTF
- | TRBJ1-2 | few | TRBV7-9 | TGTGCCAGCAGCTTAGCGCCCAGGGACGGTGGCTACACCTTC | CASSLAPRDGGYTF
- | TRBJ1-6 | few | TRBV6-5 | TGTGCCAGCAGTTACCGGACCGCTACTAATTCACCCCTCCACTTT | CASSYRTATNSPLHF
- | TRBJ1-5 | few | TRBV6-6 | TGTGCCAGCAGCCCCACACGGGCAGGGCCTGAGCCCCAGCATTTT | CASSPTRAGPEPQHF
- | TRBJ1-1 | - | TRBV6-1 | TGTGCCAGCAGGATCTCCGACAGGGAAGCTTTCTTT | CASRISDREAFF
TRBD2 | TRBJ2-7 | few | TRBV7-2 | TGTGCCAGCAGCTTCGATACGACTAGCGGGAGCTCCTACGAGCAGTACTTC | CASSFDTTSGSSYEQYF
TRBD2 | TRBJ2-3 | once | TRBV4-1 | TGCGCCAGCAGCCCCCCACTAGCGGCGCAGTATTTT | CASSPPLAAQYF
- | TRBJ2-5 | - | TRBV20-1 | TGCAGTGCTAGGTGGGACGCGGAGGAGACCCAGTACTTC | CSARWDAEETQYF
- | TRBJ1-2 | - | TRBV27 | TGTGCCAGCAGTACCGGGGGCAAGGGTGGCTACACCTTC | CASSTGGKGGYTF
- | TRBJ1-2 | few | TRBV4-3 | TGCGCCAGCAGCGAGCGGGCCTCCCATGGCTACACCTTC | CASSERASHGYTF
TRBD1 | TRBJ1-2 | - | TRBV7-2 | TGTGCCAGCAGCCTACCAGGGACAGGGAGCTATGGCTACACCTTC | CASSLPGTGSYGYTF
- | TRBJ2-6 | few | TRBV7-9 | TGTGCCAGCAGTTTAGGGGCCTATTCTGGGGCCAACGTCCTGACTTTC | CASSLGAYSGANVLTF
- | TRBJ2-1 | few | TRBV6-2/TRBV6-3 | TGTGCCAGCACCCTTACAGGGTACAATGAGCAGTTCTTC | CASTLTGYNEQFF
TRBD1 | TRBJ1-1 | few | TRBV11-2 | TGTGCCAGCAGCTTAGCCCCCGGACAGGGTATTGGTGAAGCTTTCTTT | CASSLAPGQGIGEAFF
- | TRBJ1-3 | - | TRBV29-1 | TGTAGCGCCGGGGGTGGAGGAGGCGACGGAAACACCATATATTTT | CSAGGGGGDGNTIYF
TRBD2 | TRBJ2-1 | - | TRBV6-5 | TGTGCCAGCAGTTTACGGCCAGGGACTAGCGGGAGCAGCGAGCAGTTCTTC | CASSLRPGTSGSSEQFF
- | TRBJ1-1 | - | TRBV29-1 | TGCAGCGCCGCCGGACTGCAAATGTACACTGAAGCTTTCTTT | CSAAGLQMYTEAFF
- | TRBJ1-1 | few | TRBV9 | TGTGCCAGCAGCGTAAATTTTGGACACGAAGCTTTCTTT | CASSVNFGHEAFF
TRBD2 | TRBJ2-1 | - | TRBV18 | TGTGCCAGCTCAAGTGGAGCGGGAGCTCGAGAGCAGTTCTTC | CASSSGAGAREQFF
- | TRBJ2-6 | - | TRBV9 | TGTGCCAGCAGCTCACGCGTCGTGGGATCTGGGGCCAACGTCCTGACTTTC | CASSSRVVGSGANVLTF
- | TRBJ2-5 | - | TRBV20-1 | TGCAGTGCGGGAGCAGGGCGGCGGGGTTCGGAGACCCAGTACTTC | CSAGAGRRGSETQYF
- | TRBJ2-1 | - | TRBV7-9 | TGTGCCAGCAGCTTCCTGGCAGGGGGACTACATGAGCAGTTCTTC | CASSFLAGGLHEQFF
- | TRBJ2-2 | few | TRBV27 | TGTGCCAGCAGTTTGAGCCCTCTGGGCGGGGAGCTGTTTTTT | CASSLSPLGGELFF